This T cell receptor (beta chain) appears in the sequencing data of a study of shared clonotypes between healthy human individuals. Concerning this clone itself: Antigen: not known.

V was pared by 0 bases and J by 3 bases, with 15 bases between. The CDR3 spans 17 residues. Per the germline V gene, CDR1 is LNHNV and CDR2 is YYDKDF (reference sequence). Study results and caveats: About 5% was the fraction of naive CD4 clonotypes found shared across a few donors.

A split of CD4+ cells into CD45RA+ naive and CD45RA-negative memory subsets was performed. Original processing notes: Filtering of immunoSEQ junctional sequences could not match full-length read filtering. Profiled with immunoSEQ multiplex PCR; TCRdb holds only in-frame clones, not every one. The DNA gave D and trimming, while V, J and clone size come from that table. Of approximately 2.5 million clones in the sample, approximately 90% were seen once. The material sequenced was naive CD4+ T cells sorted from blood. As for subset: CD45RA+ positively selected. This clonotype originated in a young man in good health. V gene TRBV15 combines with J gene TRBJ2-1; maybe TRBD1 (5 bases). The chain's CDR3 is CATSRDLAGLVYNEQFF. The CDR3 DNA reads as TGTGCCACCAGCAGAGATCTCGCAGGGTTGGTCTACAATGAGCAGTTCTTC.